This T cell receptor beta chain was documented in a study of vaccination effects on CD4 cells after COVID-19. Only in-frame clones appear in the TCRdb table, and some are missing; sequencing was by immunoSEQ multiplex PCR. In the table there are roughly 24,000 clones, roughly 72% of which are singletons. Before sequencing took place, the ViraFEST assay used viral peptide pools to expand antigen-specific CD4+ T cells. Researchers isolated CD4+ T cells once less than 13 days of culture had elapsed. Each participant received a vaccine that was either BNT162b2 or mRNA-1273, given as two doses. This CDR3 region has 14 residues. Deletions cut 4 bases from V and 1 base from J, with 8 bases between. Looked up from germline, CDR1 is SQVTM and CDR2 is ANQGSEA. Comments on this clone: Its antigen is undetermined.

The origin of this receptor is a human donor who received a COVID-19 vaccine. The starting material was CD4+ T cells from PBMCs cultured with HCoV-NL63 spike peptides, obtained after COVID-19 vaccination. This rearrangement joins TRBV29-1 to TRBJ2-6, with no clear D. The CDR3 DNA is TGCAGCGTTGGGCAGACTTCTGGGGCCAACGTCCTGACTTTC. Translating it yields CSVGQTSGANVLTF.